This TCR beta chain was retrieved from a study of blood T cells in healthy people across ages. Comments on this clonotype: The antigen remains undetermined.

It was approximately 10 milliliters of peripheral blood that were drawn from each donor. The study, taken as a whole, reports: Both higher diversity and more naive CD4+ cells marked long-lived donors when set against aged donors. CMV infection status of these donors was not known.

The CDR3 runs 12 residues. V was shortened by 6 bases and J by 2 bases, with 8 bases between the two germline ends. Germline loops: CDR1 SEHNR, CDR2 FQNEAQ (reference sequence). A second PCR, run for roughly 7 to 12 cycles, used a sample-barcoded 5' primer plus a J-beta primer mix. TCRdb processed the 5' RACE reads anew with MiXCR; each CDR3 protein has one entry. Of 1,500,000 or so distinct CDR3 sequences detected, approximately 43% appear once; the ten largest clones hold about 4%. The sequenced material came from blood. The chain carries TRBV7-9 and TRBJ2-7; D is undetermined. The sequence was obtained from a young woman in good health. The CDR3 loop reads CASSGKTYEQYF. The CDR3 DNA reads as TGTGCCAGCAGTGGCAAAACCTACGAGCAGTACTTC. Combining the CDR3 with reference TRBV7-9 and TRBJ2-7 gives the whole variable domain DTGVSQNPRHKITKRGQNVTFRCDPISEHNRLYWYRQTLGQGPEFLTYFQNEAQLEKSRLLSDRFSAERPKGSFSTLEIQRTEQGDSAMYLCASSGKTYEQYFGPGTRLTVT.